This TCR beta chain is from a study of monozygotic twins with inflammatory bowel disease (dated by TCRdb to between 2018 and 2021). For context, the study as a whole: The complete study included about 28 monozygotic twin pairs: 19 IBD-discordant Danish pairs and nine German pairs, of which four were IBD-concordant and five were IBD-discordant. Disease-associated traits were sought mainly through comparisons between IBD patients and their genetically identical healthy co-twins within discordant pairs. Each individual had, on average, about 151 000 unique TCRalpha sequences and 181 000 unique TCRbeta sequences available for analysis. What the authors observed across the whole study: Different T cell subtypes could not be distinguished in the analysis. Compared with healthy twins, IBD patients had fewer clonotypes in common with other individuals, a difference most pronounced in patients showing signs of disease activity. IBD patients had lower TCRbeta repertoire diversity, measured by the inverse Simpson index, than their healthy co-twins. Background noise and inter-individual variability may have been introduced into the repertoires by the differing immunosuppressive treatments among patients. Repertoire similarity did not differ between concordant and discordant twins, possibly due to limited statistical power. The results gave no support for a single strong signal or clonotype linked to IBD.

Receptor libraries were prepared by 5' RACE. Preparation of each TCR library used 3,500 to 4,500 ng of total RNA. For each sample, cDNA was synthesized in eight separate reactions using SMARTScribe reverse transcriptase. Unique molecular identifiers containing a 6-nucleotide sample barcode were introduced through template switching during cDNA synthesis. TCRalpha and TCRbeta cDNA was amplified in two nested PCRs of about 17 and 10 cycles, and bead purification was carried out after each PCR. Before amplification, the cDNA was both treated with uracil DNA-glycosylase and purified with the QIAquick PCR purification kit. In the second PCR, Illumina TruSeq-compatible adapters and sample-specific barcodes were added. TapeStation and Qubit were used to check library quality and concentration, and 4.5 to 6.5 ng of each library was pooled. Sequencing of the pooled libraries was done on an Illumina HiSeq2500 single-index Rapid Run using custom sequencing primers and 2 x 100 bp reads. The authors' analysis ran thus. MiGEC version 1.2.6 was used for UMI-based consensus assembly to correct PCR and sequencing errors. MiXCR version 2.1.1 was used to carry out V(D)J alignment, clonotype assembly and CDR3 extraction. Gene usage, clonotype sharing and MAIT/NKT TCR abundance were normalised by analysing the top 1000, 10 000 and 20 000 clonotypes per sample. After downsampling to 27 000 UMIs, diversity was calculated as the inverse Simpson index using the vegan R package. Paired Mann-Whitney U tests were applied to discordant twin pairs, with Benjamini-Hochberg correction for multiple testing. Following TCRdb reprocessing, every CDR3 protein sequence forms one entry, and DNA is not provided. Here the V and J calls rest on TCRdb's processing, not on the authors' analysis. The record for this sample contains under 150,000 distinct CDR3 sequences. The leading ten clones occupy 2.4% of the sample.

A 2.5 ml peripheral blood sample was drawn into PAXgene tubes per donor and stored at -80°C. Total RNA was isolated from whole blood with the PAXgene blood miRNA kit on an automated QIAcube, without T cell sorting. Deep TCRalpha and TCRbeta repertoire profiling with unique molecular barcoding was performed on peripheral blood of monozygotic twin pairs concordant or discordant for inflammatory bowel disease. Smoking habits were recorded for all twin pairs, and individuals were classified as current, former or never smokers. The CDR3 measures 14 amino acids from cysteine to phenylalanine. The DNA is not on file. The germline V gene (reference sequence) gives CDR1 as MNHNY and CDR2 as SVGAGI. With respect to this clonotype: It has no known antigen specificity.

The receptor's source is a human donor with ulcerative colitis or Crohn's disease, or a healthy co-twin of an affected twin (not recorded which). Material: blood. The chain employs TRBV6-6 and TRBJ2-3; TCRdb outputs TRBD2, but without DNA this stays unchecked. The CDR3 reads CAAEGKTSTDTQYF.